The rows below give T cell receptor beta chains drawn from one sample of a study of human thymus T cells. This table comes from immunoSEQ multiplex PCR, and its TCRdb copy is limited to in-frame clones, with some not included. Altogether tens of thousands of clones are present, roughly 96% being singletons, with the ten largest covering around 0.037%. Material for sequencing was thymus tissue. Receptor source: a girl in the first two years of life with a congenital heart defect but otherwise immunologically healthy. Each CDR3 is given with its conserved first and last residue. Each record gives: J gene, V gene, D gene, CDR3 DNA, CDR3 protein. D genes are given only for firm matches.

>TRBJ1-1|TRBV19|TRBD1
TGTGCCAGTAGTCCAGGACAGGGGGCCTTCTACACTGAAGCTTTCTTT
CASSPGQGAFYTEAFF
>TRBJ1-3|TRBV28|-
TGTGCCAGCACCCCGGGCTATTGGACTGGAAACACCATATATTTT
CASTPGYWTGNTIYF
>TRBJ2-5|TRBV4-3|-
TGCGCCAGCAGCCAAGAACACCGCCCGGTGACCCAGTACTTC
CASSQEHRPVTQYF
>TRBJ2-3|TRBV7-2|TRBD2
TGTGCCAGCAGCGCCCGGACTAGCGGGAGTAAGGATACGCAGTATTTT
CASSARTSGSKDTQYF
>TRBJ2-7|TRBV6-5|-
TGTGCCAGCAGACCTCTCAGGGGCTACGCTGAGACGTCCTTC
CASRPLRGYAETSF
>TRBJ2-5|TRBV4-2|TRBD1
TGTGCCAGCAGCCCCCGCGGGACAGGGGTTAACGGGATCCCGAATGTGCAAGAGACCCAGTACTTC
CASSPRGTGVNGIPNVQETQYF
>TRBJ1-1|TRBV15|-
TGTGCCACTAAGGGGCTCGCTCCCACTGAAGCTTTCTTT
CATKGLAPTEAFF
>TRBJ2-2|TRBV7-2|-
TGTGCCAGCAGCTTAGGGCCCCAGGGTACGTCGGGCACCGGGGAGCTGTTTTTT
CASSLGPQGTSGTGELFF
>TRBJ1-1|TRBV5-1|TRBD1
TGCGCCAGCAGTCGAGACAGGGCGGACACTGAAGCTTTCTTT
CASSRDRADTEAFF
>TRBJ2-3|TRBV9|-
TGTGCCAGCAGCCTCTTACACACAGATACGCAGTATTTT
CASSLLHTDTQYF
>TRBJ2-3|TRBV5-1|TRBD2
TGCGCCAGCAGCCGTAGCGGGATCAGCACAGATACGCAGTATTTT
CASSRSGISTDTQYF
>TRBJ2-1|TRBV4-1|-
TGCGCCAGCAGCCAAGATCGAGACAGCTCCTCCTACAATGAGCAGTTCTTC
CASSQDRDSSSYNEQFF
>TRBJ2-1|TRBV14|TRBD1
TGTGCCAGCAGCCAAGATGCGCTCCGGCGACAGGGTAAACGAGAACACTCCCCCCACAATGAGCAGTTCTTC
CASSQDALRRQGKREHSPHNEQFF
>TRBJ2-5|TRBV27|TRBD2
TGTGCCAGCAGTGAACGGGGGAGGGAAGAGACCCAGTACTTC
CASSERGREETQYF
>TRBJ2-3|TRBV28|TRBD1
TGTGCCAGCAGCCGACAGGGGCGTAGACACACAGATACGCAGTATTTT
CASSRQGRRHTDTQYF
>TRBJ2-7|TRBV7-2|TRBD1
TGTGCCAGCAGCGGACAGGGTGGTACGTACGAGCAGTACTTC
CASSGQGGTYEQYF